This TCR beta chain was retrieved from a study of cytomegalovirus exposure and HLA in healthy donors. Overall study: HLA-typed donors were the source of around 77 million unique TCRs held in an early data release.

Findings and caveats of the study: In a later analysis, specific HLA alleles were associated with 15,000 or so TCR beta sequences at a 0.05 false discovery rate.

PCR amplification relied on 60 Vbeta primers (plus 13 Jbeta primers). Using immunoSEQ multiplex PCR, the repertoire was profiled, and TCRdb retains in-frame clones only, with some absent. The sample holds some 130,000 clones, 65% to 90% seen once. A note on this clone: Antigen specificity is unknown.

The CDR3 consists of 13 residues. CDR1 is SGHRS and CDR2 is YFSETQ in the germline V gene. Trimming removed 4 bases from V and 6 bases from J, with 10 bases in between. The clonotype was recovered from a girl under 10 years old in good health and CMV-seronegative. The rearrangement joins TRBV5-1 to TRBJ2-2; tentatively, D is TRBD2 (5 bases). The specimen sequenced was PBMCs. The CDR3 sequence is CASSELGAGELFF. The CDR3 bases are TGCGCCAGCAGCGAACTAGGCGCCGGGGAGCTGTTTTTT.